This T cell receptor beta chain was found in a study of cytomegalovirus exposure and HLA in healthy donors. Study as a whole: Genotyping of hundreds of donors showed that around 86% belonged to the Caucasian-associated ancestry cluster.

Everyone who donated was a healthy bone marrow donor. Study-level findings and limits: DRB1 showed the most TCR associations and HLA-C the fewest in a later analysis, as rates varied by HLA locus.

CDR1 is SGHDT, CDR2 YYEEEE, per germline. There are 16 residues in the CDR3. V lost 4 bases to trimming and J lost 2 bases; unmatched junction nucleotides: 8. With 60 Vbeta and 13 Jbeta primers, the PCR was carried out. Assay: immunoSEQ multiplex PCR; the TCRdb copy retains only in-frame clones and omits some. The sample holds some 45,000 clones; about 73% are singletons and the top ten take approximately 3.2%. Remarks on this clone: As yet, its antigen is unknown.

V gene TRBV5-6 combines with J gene TRBJ1-4, with 7 nucleotides matching TRBD1. The receptor's source is a woman in her thirties in good health and CMV-seronegative. What was sequenced was PBMCs. The CDR3 nucleotides read TGTGCCAGCAGCGCCGCAACAGGGGCGACTAATGAAAAACTGTTTTTT. This codes for CASSAATGATNEKLFF.